This T cell receptor (beta chain) was recovered during a study of blood T cell repertoires in COVID-19. Clones were sequenced by immunoSEQ multiplex PCR, and TCRdb holds only the in-frame ones, with some missing. The sample yields 150,000 to 200,000 clones, approximately 79% seen once. Sequenced: peripheral blood. This receptor was taken from a man aged 25 to 45 with active or convalescent COVID-19.

The CDR3 loop reads CASSEQGGKKTQYF. CDR3 nucleotides: TGTGCCAGCAGTGAACAGGGAGGGAAGAAGACCCAGTACTTC. This chain uses TRBV25-1 with TRBJ2-5; 7 positions agree with TRBD2. This CDR3 spans 14 amino acids. Germline CDR1 MGHDK, CDR2 SYGVNS. V shed 2 bases, J shed 6 bases, and the junction held 6 bases outside the gene matches. The whole variable domain, filled in from reference TRBV25-1 and TRBJ2-5, reads EADIYQTPRYLVIGTGKKITLECSQTMGHDKMYWYQQDPGMELHLIHYSYGVNSTEKGDLSSESTVSRIRTEHFPLTLESARPSHTSQYLCASSEQGGKKTQYFGPGTRLLVL.